One sample yielded the 21 T cell receptor beta chains listed below, sequenced in a study of T cell responses to AZD1222 COVID-19 vaccine. Profiling relied on immunoSEQ multiplex PCR, and the TCRdb table lists in-frame clones only, not all of them. Here the sample spans approximately 130,000 clones, more than 85% being singletons. The sample in question was peripheral blood, obtained on day 0 of AZD1222 vaccination. These receptors were taken from an adult in good health.

The V and J genes are TRBV10-3 and TRBJ1-2; D gene uncertain. Trimming left V 2 bases short and J 6 bases short, with 7 bases between. The CDR3 covers 12 residues. The germline V gene has CDR1 ENHRY and CDR2 SYGVKD. CDR3 region: CAISERKDGYTF. The CDR3 DNA is TGTGCCATCAGTGAGCGCAAGGATGGCTACACCTTC.

V usage is TRBV7-8 and J usage is TRBJ2-1, with D unclear. V shed 5 bases and J shed 15 bases, with 8 bases lying between them. CDR3 length: 9 amino acids. Germline V gene sequence: CDR1 SGHVS, CDR2 FQNEAQ. In nucleotides, the CDR3 is TGTGCCAGCAGCCCTGAACTGTTCTTC. Translation: CASSPELFF.

This clone has only a few counts. The J gene is TRBJ2-3, the V gene TRBV25-1, with D possibly being TRBD1 (5 bases). The germline V gene has CDR1 MGHDK and CDR2 SYGVNS. Trimming cost V 0 bases and J 4 bases, with 17 bases left between them. The CDR3 covers 17 residues. The CDR3 coding sequence is TGTGCCAGCAGTGAATATAAGGCAGGGATAGGCGCAGATACGCAGTATTTT. It yields the protein CASSEYKAGIGADTQYF.

The chain carries TRBV2 and TRBJ1-3; possibly TRBD1 for D (6 bases). The germline V gene has CDR1 SNHLY and CDR2 FYNNEI. The CDR3 is 16 amino acids. Deletions cut 5 bases from V and 0 bases from J, with 14 bases between. In nucleotides, the CDR3 is TGTGCCAGCAGTACTACCCCAGGGGTCTCTGGAAACACCATATATTTT. It is translated as CASSTTPGVSGNTIYF.

V is TRBV5-1 and J is TRBJ2-1; 14 nucleotides agree with TRBD2. The ends lost 3 bases at V and 8 bases at J; junction bases unmatched: 7. This CDR3 comprises 16 residues. Germline lookup yields CDR1 SGHRS and CDR2 YFSETQ. As DNA, the CDR3 is TGCGCCAGCAGCTGGGGACTAGCGGGAGCAGGCGATGAGCAGTTCTTC. Protein: CASSWGLAGAGDEQFF.

The V gene is TRBV7-6, the J gene TRBJ2-1; TRBD2 aligns across 11 bases. The CDR3 extends over 17 amino acids. Germline CDR1 reads SGHVS; CDR2 reads FNYEAQ. The V and J ends lost 1 base and 2 bases, in that order; junction bases with no gene match: 4. DNA of the CDR3: TGTGCCAGCAGCTTAGTGCTAGCGGGAGGAACCTACAATGAGCAGTTCTTC. Amino acids: CASSLVLAGGTYNEQFF.

J is TRBJ1-2 and V is TRBV28; D uncertain. The germline V and J ends were trimmed by 2 bases and 0 bases, with 13 bases remaining between them. Germline V gives CDR1 MDHEN, CDR2 SYDVKM. The CDR3 length is 16 residues. CDR3 in amino acids: CASSLITGRTNYGYTF. DNA of the CDR3: TGTGCCAGCAGTTTAATAACGGGCAGAACTAACTATGGCTACACCTTC.

The J gene is TRBJ2-2, the V gene TRBV25-1; 11 positions agree with TRBD1. Trimming cost V 8 bases and J 5 bases; bases outside gene matches: 7. Germline V gene sequence: CDR1 MGHDK, CDR2 SYGVNS. This CDR3 is built from 15 residues. CDR3: CASRGQGAWTGELFF. In DNA form, the CDR3 reads TGTGCCAGCCGAGGACAGGGGGCATGGACCGGGGAGCTGTTTTTT.

The V gene is TRBV6-2 or TRBV6-3, the J gene TRBJ2-2; 9 nucleotides line up with TRBD2. The germline V gene encodes CDR1 MNHEY and CDR2 SVGEGT. The CDR3 extends over 18 amino acids. Germline trimming cut 6 bases from V and 1 base from J; bases unmatched to any gene: 12. The CDR3, as DNA: TGTGCCAGCAGCCCTGCGGGAGGTAGCGGGGGGAACACCGGGGAGCTGTTTTTT. It yields the protein CASSPAGGSGGNTGELFF.

V gene TRBV9 combines with J gene TRBJ2-1; 10 bases agree with TRBD2. V was clipped by 3 bases and J by 3 bases; unmatched bases: 3. Germline CDR1 and CDR2: SGDLS and YYNGEE. This CDR3 is 15 amino acids long. The CDR3 region has the DNA TGTGCCAGCAGCGGTAGCGGGGGGTTCTACAATGAGCAGTTCTTC. Protein: CASSGSGGFYNEQFF.

This sequence joins TRBV13 and TRBJ2-7; TRBD1 aligns across 10 bases. The trim removed 4 bases at V and 3 bases at J, leaving 3 bases unmatched. The CDR3 has 14 amino acids. CDR1 PRHDT and CDR2 FYEKMQ come from the germline V gene (reference sequence). The CDR3 spells CASSSRTGGYEQYF. CDR3 nucleotides: TGTGCCAGCAGCTCCAGGACAGGGGGCTACGAGCAGTACTTC.

The chain carries TRBV6-2 or TRBV6-3 and TRBJ2-7, with D maybe TRBD1 (6 bases). The length of the CDR3 is 18 residues. CDR1 MNHEY and CDR2 SVGEGT come from the germline V gene. Between the trimmed V and J ends, which lost 2 bases and 5 bases, there was a span of 25 bases. CDR3 in amino acids: CASSYDRYRVGTTHEQYF. The CDR3, as DNA: TGTGCCAGCAGTTACGATCGGTACAGGGTAGGGACGACGCACGAGCAGTACTTC.

On this clone: Other DNA sequences in the same sample also yield this CDR3. The J gene is TRBJ2-3, the V gene TRBV4-3, with unresolved D. Germline V gene sequence: CDR1 LGHNA, CDR2 YSLEER. The V and J ends lost 1 base and 6 bases respectively, with 8 bases between them. This CDR3 comprises 13 residues. CDR3 DNA sequence: TGCGCCAGCAGCCAAGTAGGCGCGGATACGCAGTATTTT. It codes for CASSQVGADTQYF.

This clone came up a few times. This chain joins TRBV2 and TRBJ2-7; a weak D match, TRBD2 (5 bases). The germline gives CDR1 SNHLY, CDR2 FYNNEI. V lost 8 bases and J lost 5, with 10 bases in between. The CDR3 sequence is 11 residues long. The CDR3 DNA follows: TGTGCCAGCTTTGGGAGAAACGAGCAGTACTTC. Translation: CASFGRNEQYF.

The gene calls are TRBV11-3 and TRBJ2-7; D unresolved. V lost 3 bases, J lost 5 bases, and 11 bases lay in between. Germline CDR1 is SGHNT and CDR2 is YENEEA. CDR3 length: 13 residues. The CDR3 DNA follows: TGTGCCAGCAGCTTGCGTAAGGGCAACGAGCAGTACTTC. This codes for CASSLRKGNEQYF. Looking up the rest from reference TRBV11-3 and TRBJ2-7 gives the full variable domain: EAGVVQSPRYKIIEKKQPVAFWCNPISGHNTLYWYLQNLGQGPELLIRYENEEAVDDSQLPKDRFSAERLKGVDSTLKIQPAELGDSAVYLCASSLRKGNEQYFGPGTRLTVT.

The chain joins TRBV7-8 to TRBJ1-1; D gene unclear. Between the trimmed V and J ends, which lost 1 base and 4 bases, there was a span of 13 bases. Germline V gene sequence: CDR1 SGHVS, CDR2 FQNEAQ. This CDR3 is built from 15 residues. This CDR3 is CASSLVRARGTEAFF. The CDR3 nucleotides are TGTGCCAGCAGCTTAGTTAGGGCCCGCGGCACTGAAGCTTTCTTT.

V and J are TRBV19 and TRBJ2-7; 8 bases line up with TRBD1. The J segment lost 5 bases and the V segment lost 4 bases, leaving 13 bases of the junction unmatched. Germline CDR1 reads LNHDA; CDR2 reads SQIVND (reference sequence). This CDR3 is 16 amino acids long. The CDR3 DNA is TGTGCCAGTAGTAGGGACAGGACCTTGAGGGGCAACGAGCAGTACTTC. It encodes CASSRDRTLRGNEQYF.

This rearrangement joins TRBV21-1 to TRBJ1-2; TRBD1, as called in the table, went unchecked against the DNA. TRBV21-1 is shown as a pseudogene. This CDR3 region has 11 residues. The CDR3 bases are TGTGCCAGCGTACAGGGCTATGGCTACACCTTC. Translating gives CASVQGYGYTF.

The chain recombines TRBV27 with TRBJ1-5; 9 bases line up with TRBD1. This CDR3 has 15 residues. J lost 4 bases, V lost 5 bases, and 6 bases had no gene match. Germline CDR1 reads MNHEY; CDR2 reads SMNVEV (reference sequence). CDR3 protein: CASSTVQGANQPQHF. The CDR3 nucleotides are TGTGCCAGCAGTACAGTACAGGGGGCAAATCAGCCCCAGCATTTT.

The chain uses TRBV5-8 and TRBJ2-1, with 8 bases lining up with TRBD2. J was trimmed by 8 bases and V by 4 bases; bases with no gene match: 20. The CDR3 loop spans 18 amino acids. CDR1 and CDR2 (germline): SGHTS, YDEGEE. The CDR3 DNA follows: TGTGCCAGCAGCCCCGCCCCCATGAGCGGCGGGAGGATCCATGAGCAGTTCTTC. Protein: CASSPAPMSGGRIHEQFF. The complete variable domain, with remaining parts taken from reference TRBV5-8 and TRBJ2-1, reads EAGVTQSPTHLIKTRGQQATLRCSPISGHTSVYWYQQALGLGLQFLLWYDEGEERNRGNFPPRFSGRQFPNYSSELNVNALELEDSALYLCASSPAPMSGGRIHEQFFGPGTRLTVL.

The chain is built from TRBV6-2 or TRBV6-3 and TRBJ1-1; tentatively, D is TRBD1 (6 bases). Germline lookup yields CDR1 MNHEY and CDR2 SVGEGT. V was shortened by 1 base and J by 4 bases, with 7 bases between the two germline ends. The CDR3 contains 13 residues. The DNA for the CDR3 is TGTGCCAGCAGTTACTACAGGGCCACTGAAGCTTTCTTT. This sequence encodes CASSYYRATEAFF.